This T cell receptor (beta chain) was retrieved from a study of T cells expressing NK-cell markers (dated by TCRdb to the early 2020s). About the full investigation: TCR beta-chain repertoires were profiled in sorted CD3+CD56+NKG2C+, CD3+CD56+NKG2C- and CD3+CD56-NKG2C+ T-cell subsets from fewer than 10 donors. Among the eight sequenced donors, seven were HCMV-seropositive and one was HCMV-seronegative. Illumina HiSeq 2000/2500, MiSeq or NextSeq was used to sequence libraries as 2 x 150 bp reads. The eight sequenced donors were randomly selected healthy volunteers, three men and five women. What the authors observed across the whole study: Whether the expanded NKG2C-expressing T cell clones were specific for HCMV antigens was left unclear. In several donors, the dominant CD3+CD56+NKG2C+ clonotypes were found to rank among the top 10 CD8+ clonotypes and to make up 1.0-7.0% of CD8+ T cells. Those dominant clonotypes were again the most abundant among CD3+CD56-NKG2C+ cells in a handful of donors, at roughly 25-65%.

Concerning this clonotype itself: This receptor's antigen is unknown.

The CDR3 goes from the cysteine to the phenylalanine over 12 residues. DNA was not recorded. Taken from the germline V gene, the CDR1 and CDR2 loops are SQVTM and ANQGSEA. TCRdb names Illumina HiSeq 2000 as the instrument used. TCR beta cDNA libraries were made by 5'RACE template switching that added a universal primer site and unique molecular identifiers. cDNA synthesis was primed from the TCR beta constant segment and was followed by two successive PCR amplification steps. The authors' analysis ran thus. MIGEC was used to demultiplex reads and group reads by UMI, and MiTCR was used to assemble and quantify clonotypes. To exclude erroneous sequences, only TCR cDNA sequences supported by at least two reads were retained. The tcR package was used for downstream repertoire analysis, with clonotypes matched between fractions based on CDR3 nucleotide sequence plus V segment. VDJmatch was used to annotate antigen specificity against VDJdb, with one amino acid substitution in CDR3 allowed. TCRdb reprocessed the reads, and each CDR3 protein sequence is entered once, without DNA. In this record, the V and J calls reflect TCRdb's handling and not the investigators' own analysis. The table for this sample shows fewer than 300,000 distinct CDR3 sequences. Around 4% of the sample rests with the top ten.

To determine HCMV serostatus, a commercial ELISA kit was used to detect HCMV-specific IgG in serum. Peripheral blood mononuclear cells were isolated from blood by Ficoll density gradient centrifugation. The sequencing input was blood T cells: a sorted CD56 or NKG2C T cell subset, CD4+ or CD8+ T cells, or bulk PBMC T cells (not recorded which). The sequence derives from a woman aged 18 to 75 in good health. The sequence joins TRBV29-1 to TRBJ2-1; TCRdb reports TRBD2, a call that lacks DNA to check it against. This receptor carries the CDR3 CSETRGGNEQFF.